This passage covers 2 T cell receptor beta chains from one sample sequenced in a study of siplizumab effects on memory and regulatory T cells. Here immunoSEQ multiplex PCR was the method, and the copy in TCRdb shows in-frame clones only, minus some. The sample has over 11,000 clones; about 50% are singletons. Antigens for these TCRs are unknown. Coculturing was carried out on the mixed lymphocyte reaction cells. It lasted six to seven days and was done at 37°C. Sequenced input: CFSE-low (dividing) CD4+ T cells sorted from an allogeneic mixed lymphocyte reaction. The source of these receptors is a human donor in good health; the cells came from an allogeneic mixed lymphocyte reaction.

V and J are TRBV5-1 and TRBJ2-6, with 13 positions matching TRBD2. Germline V lookup: CDR1 SGHRS, CDR2 YFSETQ. Trimming cost V 4 bases and J 0 bases; bases outside gene matches: 1. This CDR3 has 17 amino acids. CDR3 DNA: TGCGCCAGCAGCCGGACTAGCGGGGGCTCTGGGGCCAACGTCCTGACTTTC. Residues: CASSRTSGGSGANVLTF.

This rearrangement joins TRBV20-1 to TRBJ1-2, with D possibly TRBD1 on 6 matching bases. V was shortened by 2 bases and J by 9 bases, with 10 bases between the two germline ends. From germline, CDR1 is DFQATT and CDR2 SNEGSKA (reference sequence). CDR3 length equals 11 residues. The CDR3 coding sequence is TGCAGTGCTAGAACAGGGTTCCGCTACACCTTC. This encodes CSARTGFRYTF.